These T cell receptor beta chains were read from a single sample in a study of T cell repertoires and HLA-DP antigens. This table comes from immunoSEQ multiplex PCR, and its TCRdb copy is limited to in-frame clones, with some not included. The data contain about 73,000 clones, about four fifths of them singletons. Which antigens these TCRs recognize remains unknown. The sequenced sample consisted of CD4+ T cells from PBMCs. These receptor sequences come from a man aged 55 to 70 in good health and CMV-seronegative. CDR3s include the opening cysteine and the closing phenylalanine or tryptophan. The D gene is left open where the match is weak. A clone size is listed for some rows: how often the clone was seen (once, few, many), or a class if it is expanded.

D: NA; size: NA; J: TRBJ2-1; V: TRBV11-2; CDR3: CASSGGYNEQFF; DNA: TGTGCCAGCAGCGGGGGATACAATGAGCAGTTCTTC
D: NA; size: NA; J: TRBJ1-1; V: TRBV6-1; CDR3: CASSESRGNTEAFF; DNA: TGTGCCAGCAGTGAATCCAGGGGAAACACTGAAGCTTTCTTT
D: TRBD1; size: NA; J: TRBJ1-6; V: TRBV4-2; CDR3: CASSQPGQGGTNSPLHF; DNA: TGTGCCAGCAGCCAACCGGGACAGGGGGGAACGAATTCACCCCTCCACTTT
D: TRBD1; size: NA; J: TRBJ1-5; V: TRBV5-6; CDR3: CASSLAGGESQPQHF; DNA: TGTGCCAGCAGCTTGGCAGGGGGGGAAAGTCAGCCCCAGCATTTT
D: NA; size: NA; J: TRBJ1-1; V: TRBV19; CDR3: CASSTGNEAFF; DNA: TGTGCCAGTAGTACAGGCAATGAAGCTTTCTTT
D: NA; size: NA; J: TRBJ2-1; V: TRBV7-2; CDR3: CASSLASYEQFF; DNA: TGTGCCAGCAGCTTAGCGAGCTATGAGCAGTTCTTC
D: NA; size: once; J: TRBJ2-5; V: TRBV5-6; CDR3: CASSPAETQYF; DNA: TGTGCCAGCAGCCCAGCAGAGACCCAGTACTTC
D: NA; size: NA; J: TRBJ2-3; V: TRBV7-2; CDR3: CASSPQRYQTGADTQYF; DNA: TGTGCCAGCAGCCCGCAAAGATACCAGACGGGGGCAGATACGCAGTATTTT
D: TRBD1; size: NA; J: TRBJ1-1; V: TRBV7-8; CDR3: CASSRQRQGTTEAFF; DNA: TGTGCCAGCAGCCGTCAAAGACAGGGGACCACTGAAGCTTTCTTT
D: NA; size: NA; J: TRBJ2-7; V: TRBV10-2; CDR3: CASRFLGNFYEQYF; DNA: TGCGCCAGCCGGTTTCTGGGGAACTTCTACGAGCAGTACTTC
D: TRBD1; size: NA; J: TRBJ1-2; V: TRBV19; CDR3: CATHRDRGFEGYTF; DNA: TGTGCCACCCACCGGGACAGGGGATTTGAAGGCTACACCTTC
D: TRBD1; size: NA; J: TRBJ1-4; V: TRBV5-1; CDR3: CASSSQGVGEKLFF; DNA: TGCGCCAGCAGCTCCCAGGGGGTGGGTGAAAAACTGTTTTTT
D: NA; size: few; J: TRBJ1-2; V: TRBV21-1; CDR3: CASRGQGQVNGYTF; DNA: TGTGCCAGCCGGGGGCAGGGGCAAGTCAATGGCTACACCTTC
D: NA; size: NA; J: TRBJ2-7; V: TRBV7-9; CDR3: CASSPPDGTYEQYF; DNA: TGTGCCAGCAGCCCCCCGGACGGGACCTACGAGCAGTACTTC
D: NA; size: few; J: TRBJ2-5; V: TRBV4-2; CDR3: CASSPLVGQTEETQYF; DNA: TGTGCCAGCAGCCCTCTCGTCGGACAAACTGAAGAGACCCAGTACTTC
D: NA; size: NA; J: TRBJ1-2; V: TRBV9; CDR3: CASSLRNYGYTF; DNA: TGTGCCAGCAGCCTCCGCAACTATGGCTACACCTTC
D: NA; size: NA; J: TRBJ1-4; V: TRBV25-1; CDR3: CASSPQANEKLFF; DNA: TGTGCCAGCAGTCCACAGGCTAATGAAAAACTGTTTTTT
D: TRBD1; size: few; J: TRBJ2-5; V: TRBV18; CDR3: CASSLRTGYGETQYF; DNA: TGTGCCAGCTCACTGCGGACAGGGTATGGAGAGACCCAGTACTTC